The 16 T cell receptor beta chains below come from one sample, sequenced in a study of blood T cell repertoires in COVID-19. Profiled with immunoSEQ multiplex PCR; TCRdb holds only in-frame clones, not every one. The sample contains hundreds of thousands of clones, 85% of which appear only once. Sequenced material: peripheral blood. The origin of the receptors is a human donor in a cohort sampled during active COVID-19.

CDR3 protein: CASSLSLDQGQFF. The CDR3 DNA is TGTGCCAGCAGCTTGTCCCTGGATCAGGGGCAGTTCTTC. The V call is TRBV7-9, the J call TRBJ2-1; TRBD1 might be the D (5 bases). The germline V gene encodes CDR1 SEHNR and CDR2 FQNEAQ (reference sequence). V lost 3 bases, J lost 12 bases, and 15 bases lay in between. The CDR3 is 13 residues long.

The chain carries TRBV10-3 and TRBJ1-1, with 7 bases identical to TRBD1. V dropped 8 bases and J dropped 1; count of bases not matched to a gene: 1. CDR1 is ENHRY, CDR2 SYGVKD, per germline. CDR3 length: 12 amino acids. The DNA for the CDR3 is TGTGCCATCGGGACAGAGAACACTGAAGCTTTCTTT. Translation gives CAIGTENTEAFF.

The chain links TRBV7-9 to TRBJ2-2; 8 nucleotides agree with TRBD2. Per germline, CDR1 SEHNR and CDR2 FQNEAQ (reference sequence). The trim removed 4 bases at V and 6 bases at J, leaving 1 base unmatched. There are 13 residues in the CDR3. Here the CDR3 DNA reads TGTGCCAGCAGCTCGGGACTAGCCGGGGAGCTGTTTTTT. This translates into CASSSGLAGELFF. Based on the CDR3 plus reference TRBV7-9 and TRBJ2-2, the full variable domain is DTGVSQNPRHKITKRGQNVTFRCDPISEHNRLYWYRQTLGQGPEFLTYFQNEAQLEKSRLLSDRFSAERPKGSFSTLEIQRTEQGDSAMYLCASSSGLAGELFFGEGSRLTVL.

This chain joins TRBV5-1 and TRBJ1-2, with D hard to call. Germline V gene lookup returns CDR1 SGHRS and CDR2 YFSETQ. CDR3 length: 14 amino acids. The V end lost 0 bases, the J end lost 3 bases, and 9 bases lay between the germline ends. The CDR3 DNA sequence: TGCGCCAGCAGCTTGGAACCCGGAGACTATGGCTACACCTTC. Amino acids: CASSLEPGDYGYTF.

The V call is TRBV7-2, the J call TRBJ2-3; 8 bases align to TRBD2. This CDR3 comprises 15 residues. Germline trimming cut 8 bases from V and 3 bases from J; bases unmatched to any gene: 10. The V gene's germline CDR1 is SGHTA and CDR2 FQGNSA. The CDR3 loop is CASVSAGAPTDTQYF. Written as DNA, the CDR3 is TGTGCCAGCGTGTCAGCGGGGGCCCCAACAGATACGCAGTATTTT.

The chain is built from TRBV6-5 and TRBJ1-5; 8 nucleotides agree with TRBD1. Germline CDR1 reads MNHEY; CDR2 reads SVGAGI. The CDR3 is 15 residues long. After removal of 5 bases from V and 1 base from J, the junction contained 4 bases not matched to a gene. CDR3 residues: CASSIQGGSNQPQHF. The DNA for the CDR3 is TGTGCCAGCAGTATACAGGGGGGAAGCAATCAGCCCCAGCATTTT.

To note about this clone: Distinct nucleotide sequences in the sample also encode this CDR3. CDR3 in amino acids: CASSLIRDYEQYF. The CDR3, as DNA: TGTGCCAGCAGCTTAATCAGGGACTACGAGCAGTACTTC. The chain has TRBV7-8 and TRBJ2-7; the D gene is possibly TRBD1 (5 bases). Trimming pared 2 bases from V and 3 bases from J, leaving 8 bases between. The CDR3 is made up of 13 amino acids. From germline, CDR1 is SGHVS and CDR2 FQNEAQ.

This rearrangement joins TRBV10-2 to TRBJ1-2, with D perhaps matching TRBD1 (5 bases). The CDR3 runs 15 residues. Germline V gene lookup returns CDR1 WSHSY and CDR2 SAAADI. Trimming left V 0 bases short and J 8 bases short, with 16 bases between. The CDR3 loop is CASSESHRRGGGYTF. As DNA, the CDR3 is TGCGCCAGCAGTGAGTCCCACCGTAGGGGCGGAGGCTACACCTTC.

This sequence joins TRBV7-3 and TRBJ2-6; D is possibly TRBD1 (6 bases). The CDR3 loop spans 17 amino acids. Germline V lookup: CDR1 SGHTA, CDR2 FQGTGA. Trimming took 4 bases from V and 0 from J, leaving 13 bases between them. Written as DNA, the CDR3 is TGTGCCAGCAGCTCGGGACACCGGAGCTCTGGGGCCAACGTCCTGACTTTC. It translates to CASSSGHRSSGANVLTF.

This sequence joins TRBV6-6 and TRBJ1-2; D is possibly TRBD1 (6 bases). Germline V gives CDR1 MNHNY, CDR2 SVGAGI (reference sequence). This CDR3 has 13 amino acids. Trimming took off 6 bases at V and 7 bases at J, with 15 bases between the two ends. This CDR3 is CASSDVDSSGYTF. In DNA, the CDR3 is TGTGCCAGCAGCGACGTGGACAGTAGTGGCTACACCTTC.

The chain links TRBV2 to TRBJ1-1; no clear D. The CDR3 loop spans 10 amino acids. V was cut by 7 bases and J by 6 bases, with 6 bases left in between. Germline V lookup: CDR1 SNHLY, CDR2 FYNNEI. CDR3 nucleotides: TGTGCCAGCATGAGCGCTGAAGCTTTCTTT. As protein: CASMSAEAFF.

V and J are TRBV5-1 and TRBJ2-2; TRBD1 agrees at 7 bases. J lost 2 bases, V lost 9 bases, and 7 bases had no gene match. The CDR3 contains 14 residues. The germline gives CDR1 SGHRS, CDR2 YFSETQ. CDR3 in DNA: TGCGCCACCCCCAGACAGGGTAACACCGGGGAGCTGTTTTTT. Its translation: CATPRQGNTGELFF.

The chain links TRBV24-1 to TRBJ2-1; 12 nucleotides align to TRBD2. The CDR3 runs 20 residues. The V gene end was trimmed by 2 bases and the J gene end by 4 bases; junction bases not matched to a gene: 14. CDR1 and CDR2 from the germline V gene are KGHDR and SFDVKD. CDR3 in amino acids: CATSDSAQVASGGAYNEQFF. The CDR3, as DNA: TGTGCCACCAGTGATTCCGCCCAGGTAGCTAGCGGGGGGGCGTACAATGAGCAGTTCTTC.

V gene TRBV9 combines with J gene TRBJ1-2, with D possibly TRBD1 on 5 matching bases. CDR1 and CDR2 (germline): SGDLS, YYNGEE. The V end was cut by 4 bases, the J end by 4 bases, with 14 bases between. The CDR3 length is 14 residues. CDR3 DNA sequence: TGTGCCAGCAGCCTCGGGACTCTTATCTATGGCTACACCTTC. This translates into CASSLGTLIYGYTF.

The V call is TRBV6-1, the J call TRBJ1-6, with TRBD1 identical over 7 bases. Germline values: CDR1 MNHNS, CDR2 SASEGT. J was trimmed by 0 bases and V by 1 base; bases with no gene match: 3. There are 17 residues in the CDR3. CDR3 coding DNA: TGTGCCAGCAGTGAAGAGGCAGGGGGCTCCTATAATTCACCCCTCCACTTT. Its translation is CASSEEAGGSYNSPLHF.

The chain recombines TRBV27 with TRBJ2-7, with TRBD2 matching over 9 bases. J lost 3 bases, V lost 3 bases, and 12 bases had no gene match. Germline loops: CDR1 MNHEY, CDR2 SMNVEV (reference sequence). The CDR3 spans 17 residues. The CDR3 protein is CASSFISRGGKFYEQYF. The CDR3 region has the DNA TGTGCCAGCAGTTTTATCTCGCGGGGGGGCAAGTTCTACGAGCAGTACTTC.